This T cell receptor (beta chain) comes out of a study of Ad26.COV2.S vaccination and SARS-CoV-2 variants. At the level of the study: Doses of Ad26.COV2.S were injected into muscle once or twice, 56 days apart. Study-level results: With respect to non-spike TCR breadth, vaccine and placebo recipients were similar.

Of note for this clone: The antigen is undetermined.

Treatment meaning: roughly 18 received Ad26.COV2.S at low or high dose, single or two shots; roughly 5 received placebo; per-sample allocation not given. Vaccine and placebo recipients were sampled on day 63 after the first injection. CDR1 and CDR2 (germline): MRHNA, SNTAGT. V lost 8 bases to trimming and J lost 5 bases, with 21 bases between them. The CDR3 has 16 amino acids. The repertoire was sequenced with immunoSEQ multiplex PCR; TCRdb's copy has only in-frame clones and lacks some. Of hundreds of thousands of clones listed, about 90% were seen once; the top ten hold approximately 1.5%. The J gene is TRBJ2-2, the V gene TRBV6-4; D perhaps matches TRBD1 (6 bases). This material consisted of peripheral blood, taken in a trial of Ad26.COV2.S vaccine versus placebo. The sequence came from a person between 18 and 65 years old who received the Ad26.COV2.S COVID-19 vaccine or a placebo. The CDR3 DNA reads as TGTGCCAGCCGCCCCCAGGCAGGGGCTAGGACCGGGGAGCTGTTTTTT. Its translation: CASRPQAGARTGELFF.